Detailed here is one T cell receptor (beta chain). Using immunoSEQ multiplex PCR, the repertoire was profiled, and TCRdb retains in-frame clones only, with some absent. The sample records roughly 200,000 clones, 85% being singletons. This specimen comes from a study of blood T cell repertoires in COVID-19. Looked up from germline, CDR1 is MNHEY and CDR2 is SMNVEV (reference sequence). J lost 0 bases, V lost 7 bases, and 15 bases had no gene match. This CDR3 is 17 amino acids long. The gene calls are TRBV27 and TRBJ2-7; 7 bases are a match to TRBD2. The receptor comes from a man aged 40-50 years who had recovered from COVID-19. Specimen: PBMCs or T cells enriched from blood (not recorded which). The CDR3 loop reads CASKPYAVGGSSYEQYF. As DNA, the CDR3 is TGTGCCAGCAAGCCTTACGCTGTCGGGGGGAGCTCCTACGAGCAGTACTTC.